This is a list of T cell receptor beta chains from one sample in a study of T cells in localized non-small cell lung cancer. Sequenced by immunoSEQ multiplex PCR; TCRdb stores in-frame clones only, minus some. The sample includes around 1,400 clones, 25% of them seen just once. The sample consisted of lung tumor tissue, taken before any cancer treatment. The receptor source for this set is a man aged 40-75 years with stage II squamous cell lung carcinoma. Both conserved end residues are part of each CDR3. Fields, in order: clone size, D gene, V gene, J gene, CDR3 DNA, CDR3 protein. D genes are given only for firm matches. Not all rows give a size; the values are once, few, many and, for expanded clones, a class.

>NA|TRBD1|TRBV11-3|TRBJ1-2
TGTGCCAGCAGCACCCAGGGGGACAGGGGGCGCAACTATGGCTACACCTTC
CASSTQGDRGRNYGYTF
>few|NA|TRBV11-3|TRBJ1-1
TGTGCCAGCAGCCGACCAACCGCAAACACTGAAGCTTTCTTT
CASSRPTANTEAFF
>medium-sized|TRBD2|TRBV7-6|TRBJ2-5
TGTGCCAGCAGCTTACCAAGGGAGGGCCCAGCTCCAGGGACCCAGTACTTC
CASSLPREGPAPGTQYF
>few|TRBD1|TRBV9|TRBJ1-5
TGTGCCAGCAGCGTTGGGACAGACGGGCAGCCCCAGCATTTT
CASSVGTDGQPQHF
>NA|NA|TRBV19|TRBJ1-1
TGTGCCAGTAGTTGGGGCAGAGGGAACACTGAAGCTTTCTTT
CASSWGRGNTEAFF
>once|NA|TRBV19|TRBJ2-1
TGTGCCAGTAGTATCCGGGCCGTAGGTGAGCAGTTCTTC
CASSIRAVGEQFF
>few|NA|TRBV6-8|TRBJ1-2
TGTGCCATCAGCGCCGGGGATGCAGGGAACTATGGCTACACCTTC
CAISAGDAGNYGYTF
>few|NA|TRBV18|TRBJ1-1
TGTGCCAGCTCACCCTACTATTTGAACACTGAAGCTTTCTTT
CASSPYYLNTEAFF
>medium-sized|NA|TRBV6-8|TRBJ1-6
TGTGCCAGCGGAGGAGTCCTCGATAATTCACCCCTCCACTTT
CASGGVLDNSPLHF
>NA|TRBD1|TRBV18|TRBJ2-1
TGTGCCAGCTCACCGGGACAGGGAAACAATGAGCAGTTCTTC
CASSPGQGNNEQFF
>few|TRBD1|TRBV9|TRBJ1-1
TGTGCCAGCAGTCAGGGGGGTTTGGACACTGAAGCTTTCTTT
CASSQGGLDTEAFF
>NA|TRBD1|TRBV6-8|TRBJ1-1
TGTGCCAGCAGTTACCCGCCCGGGACAGGGGGGACTGAAGCTTTCTTT
CASSYPPGTGGTEAFF
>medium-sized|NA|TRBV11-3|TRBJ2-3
TGTGCCAGCAGCCAAGCTTGGGGGACAGATACGCAGTATTTT
CASSQAWGTDTQYF
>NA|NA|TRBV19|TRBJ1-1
TGTGCCAGTAGTTGGGGGAGGGGCAACACTGAAGCTTTCTTT
CASSWGRGNTEAFF
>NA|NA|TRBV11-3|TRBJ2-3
TGTGCCAGCAGCTTGGGACGGTCCACAGATACGCAGTATTTT
CASSLGRSTDTQYF
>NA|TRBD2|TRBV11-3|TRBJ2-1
TGTGCCAGCAGCTCCCCCTTAGCGGGAGGGCCTTACAATGAGCAGTTCTTC
CASSSPLAGGPYNEQFF
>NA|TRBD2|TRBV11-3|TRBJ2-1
TGTGCCAGCAGCTTAGGTCCGGGACTAGCACGCTCCTACAATGAGCAGTTCTTC
CASSLGPGLARSYNEQFF
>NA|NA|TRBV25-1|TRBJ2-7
TGTGCCAGCAGTGAATCGGTGGGTTTTTCCGAGCAGTACTTC
CASSESVGFSEQYF
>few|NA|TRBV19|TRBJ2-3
TGTGCCAGTAGTATAGATGGCAACAGGCGGTCAGGTACGCAGTATTTT
CASSIDGNRRSGTQYF
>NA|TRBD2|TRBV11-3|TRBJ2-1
TGTGCCAGCAGGAAGGGACTAGCGGGAGCTGGTGAGCAGTTCTTC
CASRKGLAGAGEQFF
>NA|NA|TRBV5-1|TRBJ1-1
TGCGCCAGCAGCTTGGGAGGAGGGTACACTGAAGCTTTCTTT
CASSLGGGYTEAFF
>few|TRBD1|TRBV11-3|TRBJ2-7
TGTGCCAGCAGCCCCCGGGACAGGGTCGACGAGCAGTACTTC
CASSPRDRVDEQYF
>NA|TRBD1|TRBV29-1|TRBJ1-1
TGCAGCGTGTGGGTCGACAGGGGTTTCACTGAAGCTTTCTTT
CSVWVDRGFTEAFF
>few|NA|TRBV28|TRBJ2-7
TGTGCCAGCAGCTTCTCGGGTGCGGGTACCTACGAGCAGTACTTC
CASSFSGAGTYEQYF
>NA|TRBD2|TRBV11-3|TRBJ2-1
TGTGCCAGCTTAGAGGCTAGCGGGACCTACAATGAGCAGTTCTTC
CASLEASGTYNEQFF
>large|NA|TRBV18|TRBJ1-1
TGTGCCAGCTCACCCCGGGACGGGCGGAACACTGAAGCTTTCTTT
CASSPRDGRNTEAFF
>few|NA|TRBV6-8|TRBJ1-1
TGTGCCAGCAGTCGTATAGAGTGGGGCACTGAAGCTTTCTTT
CASSRIEWGTEAFF